This entry lists 16 T cell receptor beta chains sequenced from one sample in a study of T-cell reconstitution after alpha-beta-depleted transplantation in children. For TCRbeta, the library was prepared with unique molecular identifiers. TCRdb fed the PCR reads into MiXCR, producing one record per CDR3 protein. The data contain more than 90,000 distinct CDR3 sequences, roughly 7.7% of them seen just once; the ten biggest clones take up 6.9%. The specimen comprised PBMCs from the stem cell graft donor, sampled from the stem cell graft. These receptors came from a human donor who donated a stem cell graft to a child with congenital amegakaryocytic thrombocytopenia.

This clonotype was recorded many times. V usage is TRBV12-3 or TRBV12-4 and J usage is TRBJ1-6, with TRBD1 as a possible D gene (6 bases). The CDR3 sequence is 16 residues long. V dropped 5 bases and J dropped 6 bases, with 17 bases sitting between them. Here the CDR3 DNA reads TGTGCCAGCAGTAACAGGGTGTTAAGTTCTAATTCACCCCTCCACTTT. Amino acids: CASSNRVLSSNSPLHF.

This clonotype was picked up many times. The chain links TRBV5-1 to TRBJ1-2; TRBD1 matches at 9 bases. This CDR3 region has 15 residues. Germline loops: CDR1 SGHRS, CDR2 YFSETQ. V lost 0 bases, J lost 3 bases, and 3 bases stayed unmatched. The CDR3: CASSLEDRGYYGYTF. The CDR3, as DNA: TGCGCCAGCAGCTTGGAGGACAGGGGTTACTATGGCTACACCTTC.

This clonotype appeared a few times. This chain uses TRBV5-4 with TRBJ2-1; the D call may be TRBD1 or TRBD2 (5 bases each). This CDR3 contains 15 residues. Germline V gives CDR1 SGHNT, CDR2 YYREEE (reference sequence). The V gene lost 4 bases and the J gene lost 4 bases, with 15 bases spanning the gap. CDR3 residues: CASSKTGTGYNEQFF. The CDR3, as DNA: TGTGCCAGCAGCAAGACCGGGACGGGATACAATGAGCAGTTCTTC.

This clonotype appeared many times. The chain combines TRBV7-9 with TRBJ1-6; D gene ambiguous. CDR3 size: 14 residues. Germline values: CDR1 SEHNR, CDR2 FQNEAQ (reference sequence). V was pared by 7 bases and J by 8 bases, with 15 bases between. Written as DNA, the CDR3 is TGTGCCAGCAACCTTCTAGGGTTGGATTCACCCCTCCACTTT. Translation: CASNLLGLDSPLHF.

This clonotype was recorded only once. The chain combines TRBV11-3 with TRBJ2-1, with D possibly being TRBD2 (6 bases). This CDR3 is 14 amino acids long. Germline CDR1 and CDR2: SGHNT and YENEEA. V lost 5 bases and J 5 bases, leaving 13 bases between the germline ends. CDR3 protein: CASSPDYYNNEQFF. Written as DNA, the CDR3 is TGTGCCAGCAGCCCGGACTACTATAACAATGAGCAGTTCTTC.

This clonotype appeared many times. The chain couples TRBV7-9 to TRBJ2-1, with 10 bases that match TRBD2. V lost 7 bases, J lost 6 bases, and 6 bases stayed unmatched. The germline gives CDR1 SEHNR, CDR2 FQNEAQ (reference sequence). The CDR3 spans 14 residues. CDR3 in amino acids: CASIGLAGANEQFF. The CDR3 region has the DNA TGTGCCAGCATAGGTCTAGCGGGAGCCAATGAGCAGTTCTTC.

This clonotype was detected many times. The chain has TRBV27 and TRBJ2-1; unclear D gene. The CDR3 has 12 residues. The V end lost 8 bases, the J end lost 0 bases, and 5 bases lay between the germline ends. CDR1 is MNHEY, CDR2 SMNVEV, per germline (reference sequence). CDR3 in DNA: TGTGCCAGCTCGACCTCCTACAATGAGCAGTTCTTC. The encoded protein is CASSTSYNEQFF.

This clonotype was seen at least ten times. This chain links TRBV7-9 with TRBJ1-2; 8 bases are a match to TRBD1. Germline assignment: CDR1 SEHNR and CDR2 FQNEAQ (reference sequence). The CDR3 is 15 amino acids. V gave up 6 bases and J gave up 8 bases; unmatched junction bases: 14. The CDR3 region is CASRREQGGPGGYTF. In nucleotides, the CDR3 is TGTGCCAGCAGGAGAGAACAGGGGGGGCCCGGAGGCTACACCTTC. The complete variable domain, with remaining parts taken from reference TRBV7-9 and TRBJ1-2, reads DTGVSQNPRHKITKRGQNVTFRCDPISEHNRLYWYRQTLGQGPEFLTYFQNEAQLEKSRLLSDRFSAERPKGSFSTLEIQRTEQGDSAMYLCASRREQGGPGGYTFGSGTRLTVV.

This clonotype was seen ten or more times. The chain employs TRBV7-2 and TRBJ2-3; D possibly matches TRBD1 or TRBD2 (5 bases each). V dropped 5 bases and J dropped 8 bases, with 14 bases sitting between them. The CDR3 is made up of 13 amino acids. CDR1 SGHTA and CDR2 FQGNSA come from the germline V gene. The CDR3 coding sequence is TGTGCCAGCAGCCCCCCCGGGGCGGGTACGCAGTATTTT. This encodes CASSPPGAGTQYF.

This clonotype is judged medium-sized. The chain is built from TRBV5-1 and TRBJ2-7; tentative D call: TRBD1 (6 bases). V was shortened by 3 bases and J by 1 base, with 11 bases between the two germline ends. Germline V CDR1 and CDR2: SGHRS, YFSETQ. CDR3 size: 14 residues. The CDR3 DNA sequence: TGCGCCAGCAGCTCCTACAGGGCGTCCTACGAGCAGTACTTC. It codes for CASSSYRASYEQYF.

This clonotype came up many times. This chain connects TRBV20-1 to TRBJ2-7, with TRBD2 as a possible D gene (6 bases). Looked up from germline, CDR1 is DFQATT and CDR2 is SNEGSKA (reference sequence). The length of the CDR3 is 14 residues. The V and J ends lost 2 bases and 0 bases respectively, with 11 bases between them. The CDR3 DNA is TGCAGTGCTAGATCGGGACTCCACTCCTACGAGCAGTACTTC. This encodes CSARSGLHSYEQYF.

The table lists this clonotype with many counts. J is TRBJ2-1 and V is TRBV4-2; D uncertain. V dropped 0 bases and J dropped 7 bases, with 7 bases sitting between them. From germline, CDR1 is LGHNA and CDR2 YNFKEQ. CDR3 length: 13 residues. The CDR3 spells CASSQETRNEQFF. CDR3 bases: TGTGCCAGCAGCCAAGAAACCAGGAATGAGCAGTTCTTC.

This clonotype was counted many times. The chain is built from TRBV9 and TRBJ2-2, with D unclear. The V gene lost 0 bases and the J gene lost 0 bases, with 3 bases spanning the gap. This CDR3 has 14 residues. Looked up from germline, CDR1 is SGDLS and CDR2 is YYNGEE. The CDR3 sequence is CASSVDPNTGELFF. The DNA for the CDR3 is TGTGCCAGCAGCGTAGATCCGAACACCGGGGAGCTGTTTTTT.

The gene calls are TRBV15 and TRBJ2-5; 8 bases agree with TRBD1. The J segment lost 4 bases and the V segment lost 3 bases, leaving 4 bases of the junction unmatched. Germline CDR1 and CDR2: LNHNV and YYDKDF (reference sequence). The CDR3 is 14 residues long. Here the CDR3 reads CATSSDRGLETQYF. The CDR3 DNA sequence: TGTGCCACCAGCAGTGACAGGGGATTAGAGACCCAGTACTTC.

This clonotype was recorded at least ten times. The chain is built from TRBV7-2 and TRBJ2-1, with TRBD1 as a possible D gene (5 bases). CDR1 SGHTA and CDR2 FQGNSA come from the germline V gene. The CDR3 spans 16 residues. The V gene lost 5 bases and the J gene lost 3 bases, with 17 bases spanning the gap. CDR3 DNA sequence: TGTGCCAGCAGCCCCCTGAGAGACAGCCACTACAATGAGCAGTTCTTC. Protein product: CASSPLRDSHYNEQFF. Combining the CDR3 with reference TRBV7-2 and TRBJ2-1 gives the whole variable domain GAGVSQSPSNKVTEKGKDVELRCDPISGHTALYWYRQSLGQGLEFLIYFQGNSAPDKSGLPSDRFSAERTGGSVSTLTIQRTQQEDSAVYLCASSPLRDSHYNEQFFGPGTRLTVL.

This clonotype appeared many times. The chain employs TRBV25-1 and TRBJ1-1, with unresolved D. Germline-derived CDR1 and CDR2 are MGHDK and SYGVNS. V was shortened by 1 base and J by 7 bases, with 7 bases between the two germline ends. CDR3 length: 12 amino acids. CDR3 nucleotide sequence: TGTGCCAGCAGTGAATCGCCAGATGAAGCTTTCTTT. Translation: CASSESPDEAFF.